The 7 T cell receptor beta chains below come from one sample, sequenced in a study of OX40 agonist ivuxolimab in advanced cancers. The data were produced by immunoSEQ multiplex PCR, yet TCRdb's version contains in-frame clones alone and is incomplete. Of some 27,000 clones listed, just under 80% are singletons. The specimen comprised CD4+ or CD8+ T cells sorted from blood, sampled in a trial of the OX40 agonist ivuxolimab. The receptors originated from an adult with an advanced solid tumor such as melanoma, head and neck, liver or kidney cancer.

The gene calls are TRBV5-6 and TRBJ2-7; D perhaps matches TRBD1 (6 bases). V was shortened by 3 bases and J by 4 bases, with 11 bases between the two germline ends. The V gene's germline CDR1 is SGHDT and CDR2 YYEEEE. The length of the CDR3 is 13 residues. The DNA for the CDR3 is TGTGCCAGCAGCTCGGGTCAGGGGTACGAGCAGTACTTC. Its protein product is CASSSGQGYEQYF.

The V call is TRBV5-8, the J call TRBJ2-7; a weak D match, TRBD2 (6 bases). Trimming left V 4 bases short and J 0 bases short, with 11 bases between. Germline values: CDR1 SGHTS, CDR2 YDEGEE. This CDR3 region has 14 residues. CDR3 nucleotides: TGTGCCAGCAGCGCGGTCGGGAGCTCCTACGAGCAGTACTTC. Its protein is CASSAVGSSYEQYF.

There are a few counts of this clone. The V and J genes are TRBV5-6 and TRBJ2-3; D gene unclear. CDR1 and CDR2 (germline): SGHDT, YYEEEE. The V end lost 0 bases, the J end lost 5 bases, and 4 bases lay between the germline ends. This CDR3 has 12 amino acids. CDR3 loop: CASSLALDTQYF. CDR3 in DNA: TGTGCCAGCAGCTTGGCTCTAGATACGCAGTATTTT. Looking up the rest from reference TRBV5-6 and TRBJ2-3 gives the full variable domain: DAGVTQSPTHLIKTRGQQVTLRCSPKSGHDTVSWYQQALGQGPQFIFQYYEEEERQRGNFPDRFSGHQFPNYSSELNVNALLLGDSALYLCASSLALDTQYFGPGTRLTVL.

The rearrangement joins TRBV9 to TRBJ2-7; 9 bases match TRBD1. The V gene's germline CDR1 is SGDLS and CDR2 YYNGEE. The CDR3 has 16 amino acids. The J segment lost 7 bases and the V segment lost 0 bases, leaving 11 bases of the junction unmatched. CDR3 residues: CASSVDGQGPLSEQYF. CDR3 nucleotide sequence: TGTGCCAGCAGCGTAGACGGACAGGGGCCACTCTCGGAGCAGTACTTC.

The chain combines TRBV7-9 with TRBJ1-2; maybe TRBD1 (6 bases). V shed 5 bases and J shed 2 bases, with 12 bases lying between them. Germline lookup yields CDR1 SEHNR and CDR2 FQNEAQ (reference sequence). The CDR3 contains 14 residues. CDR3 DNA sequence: TGTGCCAGCAGCGGAGGGGGGGTAAACTATGGCTACACCTTC. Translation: CASSGGGVNYGYTF.

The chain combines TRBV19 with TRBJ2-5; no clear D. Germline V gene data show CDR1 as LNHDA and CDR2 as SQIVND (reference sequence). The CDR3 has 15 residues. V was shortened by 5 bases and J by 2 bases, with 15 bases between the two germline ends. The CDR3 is CASSSSRHSQETQYF. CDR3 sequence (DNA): TGTGCCAGTAGTTCGTCCAGACATTCGCAAGAGACCCAGTACTTC.

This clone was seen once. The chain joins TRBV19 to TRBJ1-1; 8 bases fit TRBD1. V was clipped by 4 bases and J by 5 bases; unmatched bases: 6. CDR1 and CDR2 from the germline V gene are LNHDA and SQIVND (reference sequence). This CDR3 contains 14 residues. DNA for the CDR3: TGTGCCAGTAGTAGCCAGGGGGCGTATACTGAAGCTTTCTTT. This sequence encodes CASSSQGAYTEAFF.